The text below deals with one TCR beta chain. The sample belongs to a study of blood T cell repertoires in COVID-19. Looking at the study overall: Both acute and convalescent COVID-19 samples were obtained from the United States, Italy and Spain. PBMCs, B-cell-depleted T cells, or T cells were the source of the cDNA or gDNA that made up the material.

V dropped 10 bases and J dropped 3; count of bases not matched to a gene: 18. The germline V gene has CDR1 MRHNA and CDR2 SNTAGT. CDR3 length equals 16 residues. Original methodology: Estimates of nucleated cell counts were drawn from the amplification of reference gene primers. The assay was immunoSEQ multiplex PCR, and TCRdb's table has in-frame clones only and misses some. The DNA was the basis for D and trimming; V, J and clone size are from that table. The top ten clones hold 6.2% of a sample with 35,000 to 45,000 clones, roughly nine tenths of them seen once. The specimen was peripheral blood. The rearrangement links TRBV6-4 to TRBJ2-7; 7 bases line up with TRBD1. The clonotype was recovered from a human donor in a cohort sampled during active COVID-19. For the CDR3, the DNA is TGTGCCACCCCCAGGGGGTATATTCTATGCAACTACGAGCAGTACTTC. Amino acid sequence: CATPRGYILCNYEQYF.